This passage covers 23 T cell receptor beta chains from one sample sequenced in a study of cytomegalovirus exposure and HLA in healthy donors. PCR was performed using 60 Vbeta and 13 Jbeta primers. Generated by immunoSEQ multiplex PCR, the TCRdb table keeps only in-frame clones and is missing some. The sample has roughly 230,000 clones, around 90% seen once. The sequenced material came from PBMCs. These receptors originate from a girl aged 2 to 9 in good health and CMV-seronegative.

This sequence joins TRBV10-2 and TRBJ1-2; D possibly corresponds to TRBD1 (5 bases). CDR1 is WSHSY and CDR2 is SAAADI in the germline V gene. The CDR3 contains 13 residues. V lost 1 base and J 7 bases, leaving 10 bases between the germline ends. CDR3 amino acids: CASSEWRGGGYTF. Here the CDR3 DNA reads TGCGCCAGCAGTGAGTGGAGGGGCGGTGGCTACACCTTC.

The CDR3 protein is CASSYAGTVNTEAFF. The CDR3 coding sequence is TGTGCCAGCAGTTACGCCGGGACTGTGAACACTGAAGCTTTCTTT. The chain combines TRBV6-5 with TRBJ1-1; D might be TRBD1 (5 bases). The CDR3 is 15 residues long. Per germline, CDR1 MNHEY and CDR2 SVGAGI. V lost 2 bases and J lost 0, with 10 bases in between.

J is TRBJ1-5 and V is TRBV19; TRBD1 is a possible D gene (5 bases). Germline V gives CDR1 LNHDA, CDR2 SQIVND (reference sequence). There are 14 residues in the CDR3. V was pared by 5 bases and J by 5 bases, with 13 bases between. The CDR3 DNA follows: TGTGCCAGTAGTCTCAGGGCCGGTGATCAGCCCCAGCATTTT. Protein: CASSLRAGDQPQHF.

The chain has TRBV7-2 and TRBJ2-3; D call uncertain. Germline CDR1 SGHTA, CDR2 FQGNSA. This CDR3 region has 12 residues. Deletions cut 1 base from V and 4 bases from J, with 3 bases between. The CDR3 reads CASSLGPDTQYF. DNA for the CDR3: TGTGCCAGCAGCTTAGGGCCAGATACGCAGTATTTT.

The rearrangement links TRBV14 to TRBJ2-5, with TRBD1 matching over 11 bases. This CDR3 region has 17 residues. Per the germline V gene, CDR1 is SGHDN and CDR2 is FVKESK. With 1 base clipped from V and 3 bases from J, the junction kept 7 bases outside the gene matches. CDR3 protein: CASSQGEGQGAEETQYF. CDR3 DNA: TGTGCCAGCAGCCAAGGGGAAGGACAGGGGGCCGAAGAGACCCAGTACTTC. The full variable domain, in which reference TRBV14 and TRBJ2-5 provide the parts outside the CDR3, is EAGVTQFPSHSVIEKGQTVTLRCDPISGHDNLYWYRRVMGKEIKFLLHFVKESKQDESGMPNNRFLAERTGGTYSTLKVQPAELEDSGVYFCASSQGEGQGAEETQYFGPGTRLLVL.

As for this clone: Relative to the germline gene, one junction end is altered; a read error may explain this. CDR3 DNA: TGCGCCAGCAGCTTGGGCAGGCCAACCTACAAGCAGTACTTC. Amino acids: CASSLGRPTYKQYF. The rearrangement joins TRBV5-1 to TRBJ2-7; D unresolved. This CDR3 contains 14 residues. Germline CDR1 and CDR2: SGHRS and YFSETQ.

CDR3 DNA sequence: TGTGCCAGCAGCTTGACAGGGAAAAAGAATGGCTACACCTTC. It encodes CASSLTGKKNGYTF. V is TRBV6-5 and J is TRBJ1-2; 7 bases fit TRBD1. Trimming removed 6 bases from V and 6 bases from J; junction bases left unmatched: 10. CDR3 length: 14 amino acids. In germline, CDR1 is MNHEY, CDR2 SVGAGI.

The chain combines TRBV30 with TRBJ2-7, with D unresolved. V lost 4 bases, J lost 3 bases, and 7 bases lay in between. The CDR3 is 11 residues long. The germline V gene encodes CDR1 GTSNPN and CDR2 SVGIG (reference sequence). The CDR3 region is CAWITIYEQYF. The CDR3 nucleotides are TGTGCCTGGATAACAATCTACGAGCAGTACTTC.

A note on this clone: The sample contains more than one DNA sequence encoding this CDR3. This chain connects TRBV10-3 to TRBJ2-5; D is uncertain. V shed 4 bases and J shed 5 bases, with 11 bases lying between them. CDR3 length: 13 residues. The germline gives CDR1 ENHRY, CDR2 SYGVKD. The CDR3 region is CAISAGSLETQYF. The CDR3 nucleotides are TGTGCCATCAGTGCCGGGTCGTTGGAGACCCAGTACTTC.

The rearrangement uses TRBV18 and TRBJ2-1; no clear D gene. This CDR3 spans 15 amino acids. CDR1 and CDR2 from the germline V gene are KGHSH and LQKENI. V dropped 7 bases and J dropped 5 bases, with 18 bases sitting between them. CDR3 protein: CASFKPGSANNEQFF. In DNA form, the CDR3 reads TGTGCCAGCTTTAAGCCGGGTTCCGCTAACAATGAGCAGTTCTTC.

Only a few counts were recorded for this clone. The chain joins TRBV5-1 to TRBJ2-5, with a weak D call TRBD2 (6 bases). The V gene's germline CDR1 is SGHRS and CDR2 YFSETQ. The length of the CDR3 is 14 residues. Trimming left V 4 bases short and J 1 base short, with 11 bases between. The CDR3 coding sequence is TGCGCCAGCAGCCTTGGGGGGACCCAAGAGACCCAGTACTTC. Amino acids: CASSLGGTQETQYF.

A remark on this clone: In the same sample, other DNA sequences code for this CDR3. The rearrangement joins TRBV5-4 to TRBJ2-7; 12 bases fit TRBD2. J lost 4 bases, V lost 0 bases, and 2 bases had no gene match. This CDR3 has 15 amino acids. The germline V gene encodes CDR1 SGHNT and CDR2 YYREEE (reference sequence). CDR3 coding DNA: TGTGCCAGCAGCTTGGGACTAGCGGGGGCTTACGAGCAGTACTTC. Protein: CASSLGLAGAYEQYF.

The rearrangement joins TRBV18 to TRBJ1-2, with 7 bases lining up with TRBD1. J was trimmed by 4 bases and V by 2 bases; bases with no gene match: 7. Per germline, CDR1 KGHSH and CDR2 LQKENI. CDR3 size: 15 residues. The CDR3 nucleotides are TGTGCCAGCTCACCAGGGGGACAGAGAGGCTATGGCTACACCTTC. Protein: CASSPGGQRGYGYTF.

The J gene is TRBJ2-5, the V gene TRBV5-1; the D is unclear. V was cut by 4 bases and J by 0 bases, with 7 bases left in between. The CDR3 consists of 13 residues. Germline V lookup: CDR1 SGHRS, CDR2 YFSETQ. The CDR3: CASSEYYQETQYF. The CDR3 DNA is TGCGCCAGCAGCGAATACTACCAAGAGACCCAGTACTTC.

V usage is TRBV5-4 and J usage is TRBJ1-2; weak D call: TRBD1 (5 bases). CDR1 is SGHNT and CDR2 is YYREEE in the germline V gene (reference sequence). The CDR3 runs 14 residues. Trimming cost V 1 base and J 2 bases, with 9 bases left between them. In nucleotides, the CDR3 is TGTGCCAGCAGCTTGTTAGCAGGGAACTATGGCTACACCTTC. Translation: CASSLLAGNYGYTF.

J is TRBJ1-2 and V is TRBV12-5, with D possibly TRBD1 on 6 matching bases. Trimming shortened V by 7 bases and J by 1 base, and 10 bases separated the two germline ends. Germline CDR1 is LGHNT and CDR2 is FRNRAP. The CDR3 contains 13 residues. CDR3 DNA: TGTGCTAGTGCCTCACAGGGTAACTATGGCTACACCTTC. Its translation: CASASQGNYGYTF.

The J gene is TRBJ2-3, the V gene TRBV2; 8 positions match TRBD1. The CDR3 totals 12 residues. J lost 8 bases, V lost 10 bases, and 8 bases had no gene match. Per germline, CDR1 SNHLY and CDR2 FYNNEI. The DNA for the CDR3 is TGTGCCACCGGACAGGGTTTAGGTACGCAGTATTTT. Translated: CATGQGLGTQYF.

The chain combines TRBV2 with TRBJ1-3, with D possibly being TRBD1 (5 bases). The CDR3 totals 15 residues. V was clipped by 4 bases and J by 2 bases, with 12 bases between them. Germline V gene sequence: CDR1 SNHLY, CDR2 FYNNEI. In DNA form, the CDR3 reads TGTGCCAGCAGTGCCCAGGGTTCTCCTGGAAACACCATATATTTT. This translates into CASSAQGSPGNTIYF.

The CDR3 nucleotides read TGTGCCAGCAGTTCCCCCCGGGACACTCCCCGAGTCGGCTACACCTTC. This gives the protein CASSSPRDTPRVGYTF. The V call is TRBV27, the J call TRBJ1-2; TRBD1 might be the D (6 bases). Trimming took off 4 bases at V and 8 bases at J, with 23 bases between the two ends. The CDR3 totals 16 residues. Germline-derived CDR1 and CDR2 are MNHEY and SMNVEV (reference sequence).

This chain joins TRBV30 and TRBJ2-7; D is undetermined. The germline gives CDR1 GTSNPN, CDR2 SVGIG (reference sequence). CDR3 size: 12 residues. Trimming took off 2 bases at V and 6 bases at J, with 11 bases between the two ends. CDR3 in amino acids: CAWSPVGLEQYF. DNA of the CDR3: TGTGCCTGGAGTCCAGTTGGCCTCGAGCAGTACTTC.

The gene calls are TRBV29-1 and TRBJ1-2; 7 nucleotides match TRBD1. This CDR3 comprises 12 residues. V trimming: 4 bases; J trimming: 5 bases; junction bases outside the gene matches: 4. The V gene's germline CDR1 is SQVTM and CDR2 ANQGSEA. CDR3 nucleotide sequence: TGCAGCGTTGGGGGCAGGGGGTATGGCTACACCTTC. This codes for CSVGGRGYGYTF. Full variable domain (outside the CDR3, taken from reference TRBV29-1 and TRBJ1-2): SAVISQKPSRDICQRGTSLTIQCQVDSQVTMMFWYRQQPGQSLTLIATANQGSEATYESGFVIDKFPISRPNLTFSTLTVSNMSPEDSSIYLCSVGGRGYGYTFGSGTRLTVV.

In its sample, this clone was seen once. This chain uses TRBV18 with TRBJ1-3; tentative D call: TRBD1 (6 bases). Germline assignment: CDR1 KGHSH and CDR2 LQKENI. This CDR3 spans 18 amino acids. V was pared by 2 bases and J by 0 bases, with 17 bases between. The CDR3 protein is CASSPTSGGFNSGNTIYF. In nucleotides, the CDR3 is TGTGCCAGCTCACCAACCTCGGGGGGCTTCAACTCTGGAAACACCATATATTTT.

The chain carries TRBV6-5 and TRBJ2-7; the match to TRBD2 covers 11 bases. This CDR3 is built from 14 residues. With 5 bases clipped from V and 3 bases from J, the junction kept 3 bases outside the gene matches. Germline CDR1 is MNHEY and CDR2 is SVGAGI. The CDR3 region has the DNA TGTGCCAGCAGTCCGACTAGCGGGGTCTACGAGCAGTACTTC. Protein product: CASSPTSGVYEQYF.